This T cell receptor beta chain was documented in a study of shared clonotypes between healthy human individuals. Overall study results and limits: At large depth, rarefaction still showed sorted-subset sequencing to be incomplete.

The V gene's germline CDR1 is MDHEN and CDR2 SYDVKM. The CDR3 runs 19 residues. V lost 6 bases, J lost 2 bases, and 25 bases lay in between. Method: immunoSEQ multiplex PCR; TCRdb's copy keeps in-frame clones and lacks some. The sample has about 2.4 million clones, approximately 93% seen once; the top ten hold roughly 0.36%. With respect to this clone: No antigen is known for it.

The V and J genes are TRBV28 and TRBJ2-2, with D perhaps TRBD1 (5 bases). The sequenced sample was naive CD4+ T cells from PBMCs. Subset: CD45RA+ positively selected. The sequence was collected from a young man in good health. Some clones in this sample may be carry-over from other donors' samples. This CDR3 reads CASSPSGFRQGHNTGELFF. The CDR3 bases are TGTGCCAGCAGCCCTTCTGGGTTCCGCCAGGGTCATAACACCGGGGAGCTGTTTTTT.